This record looks at one T cell receptor (beta chain) sequence and its context. This clone occurred many times. What antigen it recognizes has not been identified. A read error may explain this, as a much larger clone is one base away. Lacking the conserved final phenylalanine or tryptophan, this CDR3 likely reflects a read error. The protocol used for the library was PCR. The sequencing machine was an Illumina HiSeq 4000. High-throughput sequencing was used to profile the TCR beta-chain CDR3 region of each patient. On the authors' methods: The researchers built a classifier to tell apart papillary thyroid cancer patients with distant metastasis, based on CDR3 differences among clinicopathological groups. The Shannon index was used to assess repertoire diversity, and the Morisita-Horn index was used to assess tumor-blood repertoire similarity. Starting from the raw public reads, TCRdb applied fastp trimming at Q25, assembled clones with MiXCR and retained in-frame beta chains. TCRdb's processing, not the authors', yielded these V and J calls. This sample holds 15,000 or so clones; approximately 23% were observed only once. The ten largest clones capture about 8.3% of the sample.

The CDR3 is 13 residues long, ends included. Here the CDR3 DNA is all that survives: 39 bases in frame from base 1. For CDR1 and CDR2, the germline V gene (reference sequence) lists LNHDA and SQIVND. Trimming at the junction amounts to 1 base on V and 5 bases on J, and the germline ends lie 7 bases apart. No treatment had been received by any patient before thyroid surgery. The study retrospectively analysed patient clinical samples collected from about 2012 to 2018 using T-cell receptor beta sequencing. This entry is derived from a study of metastatic and nonmetastatic thyroid tumors (dated by TCRdb to 2020 to 2021). Concerning the study at large: Repertoires from peripheral blood and from tumor or nodule tissue samples of malignant and benign thyroid patients were compared. Overall study outcomes, separate from this receptor: TCR beta diversity was reported as significantly higher in malignant tumors than in benign nodules, in both blood and tumor samples.

The sample was tumor tissue. The origin of this receptor is a female donor with papillary thyroid cancer or a benign thyroid nodule (not recorded which). Some clones in this sample may be carry-over from other donors' samples. Recombination joined TRBV19 with TRBJ2-3; TRBD2 could be the D gene, as 5 bases match. CDR3 reads: CASSIAAGDTQYL. At the DNA level, the sequence is TGTGCCAGTAGTATAGCGGCGGGAGATACGCAGTATCTT.